This T cell receptor (beta chain) was sequenced during a study of shared clonotypes between healthy human individuals. This clone appeared a single time. Libraries were prepared by immunoSEQ multiplex PCR; TCRdb keeps only in-frame clonotypes and omits some of them. The sample lists about 600,000 clones, 95% to 98% occurring once. The germline V gene encodes CDR1 MDHEN and CDR2 SYDVKM. V shed 7 bases and J 3 bases; nucleotides not matched to a gene: 7. The CDR3 has 14 amino acids. The specimen sequenced was naive CD4+ T cells sorted from blood. Subset indicated: CD45RA+ positively selected. The chain recombines TRBV28 with TRBJ2-7, with 9 bases lining up with TRBD1. The receptor was isolated from a woman in her thirties in good health. CDR3 protein: CASIEQGADYEQYF. CDR3 sequence (DNA): TGTGCCAGCATCGAACAGGGGGCAGACTACGAGCAGTACTTC.